Listed below are T cell receptor beta chains from one sample, sequenced in a study of cytomegalovirus exposure and HLA in healthy donors. Assay: immunoSEQ multiplex PCR; the TCRdb copy retains only in-frame clones and omits some. The table has more than 95,000 clones, roughly 70% seen once. Sequencing used PBMCs. The receptors stem from a man in his forties or fifties in good health and CMV-seronegative. The CDR3 runs from the conserved cysteine through the conserved F or W. The D gene is left open where the match is weak. Expanded clones are given a class, and other clones once, few, many or no size at all.

j_call,d_call,clone_size,v_call,cdr3_aa,cdr3_nt
TRBJ2-2,-,-,TRBV4-3,CASSPGTPNTGELFF,TGCGCCAGCAGCCCCGGGACACCGAACACCGGGGAGCTGTTTTTT
TRBJ2-7,-,-,TRBV25-1,CASSELGLGSYEQYF,TGTGCCAGCAGTGAATTGGGGCTTGGTTCCTACGAGCAGTACTTC
TRBJ2-4,-,-,TRBV7-9,CASSLQGGAKNIQYF,TGTGCCAGCAGCCTACAGGGTGGGGCCAAAAACATTCAGTACTTC
TRBJ1-6,TRBD1,few,TRBV4-3,CASSRMIGTGTSNSPLHF,TGCGCCAGCAGCCGTATGATTGGGACAGGGACGAGTAATTCACCCCTCCACTTT
TRBJ2-3,TRBD1,few,TRBV5-1,CASSRDREDTQYF,TGCGCCAGCAGCCGGGACAGAGAGGATACGCAGTATTTT
TRBJ1-4,TRBD1,-,TRBV4-2,CASSQDWPTGGTEKLFF,TGTGCCAGCAGCCAAGACTGGCCGACAGGGGGAACTGAAAAACTGTTTTTT
TRBJ2-1,-,-,TRBV7-9,CASSLGEYNEQFF,TGTGCCAGCAGCTTAGGCGAGTACAATGAGCAGTTCTTC
TRBJ2-5,TRBD2,-,TRBV28,CASSYPGLAGETQYF,TGTGCCAGCAGTTACCCGGGACTAGCAGGGGAGACCCAGTACTTC
TRBJ2-7,-,-,TRBV5-1,CASSRAGRTLYEQYF,TGCGCCAGCAGCCGGGCGGGCAGAACCCTCTACGAGCAGTACTTC
TRBJ2-7,TRBD2,-,TRBV10-3,CAISLAGFYEQYF,TGTGCCATCAGCCTAGCGGGTTTTTACGAGCAGTACTTC
TRBJ1-1,-,-,TRBV28,CASSPGTSMNTEAFF,TGTGCCAGCAGTCCTGGGACAAGCATGAACACTGAAGCTTTCTTT
TRBJ1-4,-,-,TRBV11-2,CASSTGTGWQEKLFF,TGTGCCAGCAGCACAGGAACAGGGTGGCAGGAAAAACTGTTTTTT
TRBJ1-1,TRBD1,-,TRBV7-8,CASSPRDRGSEAFF,TGTGCCAGCAGCCCCCGGGACAGGGGTTCTGAAGCTTTCTTT
TRBJ1-5,-,-,TRBV27,CASSFYSQGGRGQPQHF,TGTGCCAGCAGTTTTTATTCGCAGGGAGGAAGGGGTCAGCCCCAGCATTTT
TRBJ2-5,-,few,TRBV14,CASSQRPQYQETQYF,TGTGCCAGCAGCCAGAGGCCTCAGTACCAAGAGACCCAGTACTTC
TRBJ2-3,TRBD2,-,TRBV4-1,CASSQDKAGGPLVGTQYF,TGCGCCAGCAGCCAAGATAAGGCGGGGGGACCACTCGTAGGTACGCAGTATTTT
TRBJ2-7,-,-,TRBV7-9,CSSSLAYRSVEQYF,TGTTCCAGCAGCTTAGCTTACCGTTCGGTCGAGCAGTACTTC
TRBJ2-7,TRBD1,-,TRBV4-1,CASSPWSGGEYEQYF,TGCGCCAGCAGTCCGTGGTCAGGGGGCGAGTACGAGCAGTACTTC
TRBJ2-5,TRBD2,-,TRBV4-3,CASTLNIAGGPPQETQYF,TGCGCCAGCACCCTGAACATAGCGGGGGGGCCTCCGCAAGAGACCCAGTACTTC
TRBJ1-3,TRBD1,few,TRBV11-2,CASSFTGGVGNTIYF,TGTGCCAGCAGCTTCACAGGGGGTGTGGGAAACACCATATATTTT
TRBJ1-2,-,-,TRBV11-2,CASSVGATFNYGYTF,TGTGCCAGCAGCGTAGGAGCTACCTTTAACTATGGCTACACCTTC
TRBJ2-1,TRBD2,-,TRBV30,CACSSGRGRFF,TGTGCCTGTTCAAGCGGGAGGGGGCGGTTCTTC
TRBJ2-7,-,-,TRBV29-1,CSVVGLDTFYEQYF,TGCAGCGTTGTGGGTCTTGACACTTTCTACGAGCAGTACTTC
TRBJ2-6,-,-,TRBV25-1,CASSEYSGGEGANVLTF,TGTGCCAGCAGTGAATATTCGGGCGGGGAGGGGGCCAACGTCCTGACTTTC
TRBJ2-5,TRBD2,few,TRBV5-1,CASSLGTSGRETQYF,TGCGCCAGCAGCTTGGGTACTAGCGGGAGGGAGACCCAGTACTTC
TRBJ2-7,-,-,TRBV19,CASSMYNSYEQYF,TGTGCCAGTAGTATGTACAATTCCTACGAGCAGTACTTC
TRBJ2-1,-,few,TRBV11-3,CASIGTSSSYNEQFF,TGTGCCAGCATCGGGACTTCCAGCTCCTACAATGAGCAGTTCTTC
TRBJ1-2,TRBD1,-,TRBV7-9,CASSSHRGRVGYTF,TGTGCCAGCAGCTCGCACAGGGGGCGCGTTGGCTACACCTTC
TRBJ2-3,-,-,TRBV2,CASNLAGATDTQYF,TGTGCCAGCAACTTGGCGGGGGCCACAGATACGCAGTATTTT
TRBJ2-1,TRBD1,-,TRBV7-3,CASSSRQGWNEQFF,TGTGCCAGCAGCTCCCGACAGGGTTGGAATGAGCAGTTCTTC
TRBJ2-7,-,-,TRBV9,CASSPSPGRTASSYEQYF,TGTGCCAGCAGCCCGAGCCCCGGTCGGACAGCATCCTCCTACGAGCAGTACTTC
TRBJ1-1,-,-,TRBV14,CASSQEMSTEAFF,TGTGCCAGCAGCCAAGAGATGAGCACTGAAGCTTTCTTT
TRBJ1-2,TRBD1,-,TRBV5-4,CASSLEGQGARYGYTF,TGTGCCAGCAGCTTGGAGGGACAGGGGGCGCGTTATGGCTACACCTTC
TRBJ1-1,-,-,TRBV20-1,CSARPLGAAFF,TGCAGTGCTAGGCCGCTGGGGGCAGCTTTCTTT